This T cell receptor (beta chain) was captured by sequencing in a study of cytomegalovirus exposure and HLA in healthy donors. Notes on the study in general: Analysis was carried out at a later point, and it linked a missense DCLRE1C variant to TCR beta V- and J-gene trimming.

Primers included in the PCR were 60 Vbeta and 13 Jbeta primers. The protocol was immunoSEQ multiplex PCR, while the TCRdb copy is restricted to in-frame clones and leaves out a portion. Of around 110,000 clones detected, 50% to 80% appear once; the ten largest clones hold under 9.5%. In the case of this clone: What it binds is not known.

This CDR3 is built from 15 residues. Germline CDR1 reads MNHEY; CDR2 reads SMNVEV (reference sequence). V trimming: 6 bases; J trimming: 3 bases; junction bases outside the gene matches: 8. The material sequenced was PBMCs. The J gene is TRBJ2-3, the V gene TRBV27; 8 nucleotides align to TRBD2. The receptor's source is a woman aged 35 to 49 in good health and CMV-seropositive. CDR3 in DNA: TGTGCCAGCAGCTTAGCGGGATTAAGGACAGATACGCAGTATTTT. This codes for CASSLAGLRTDTQYF.